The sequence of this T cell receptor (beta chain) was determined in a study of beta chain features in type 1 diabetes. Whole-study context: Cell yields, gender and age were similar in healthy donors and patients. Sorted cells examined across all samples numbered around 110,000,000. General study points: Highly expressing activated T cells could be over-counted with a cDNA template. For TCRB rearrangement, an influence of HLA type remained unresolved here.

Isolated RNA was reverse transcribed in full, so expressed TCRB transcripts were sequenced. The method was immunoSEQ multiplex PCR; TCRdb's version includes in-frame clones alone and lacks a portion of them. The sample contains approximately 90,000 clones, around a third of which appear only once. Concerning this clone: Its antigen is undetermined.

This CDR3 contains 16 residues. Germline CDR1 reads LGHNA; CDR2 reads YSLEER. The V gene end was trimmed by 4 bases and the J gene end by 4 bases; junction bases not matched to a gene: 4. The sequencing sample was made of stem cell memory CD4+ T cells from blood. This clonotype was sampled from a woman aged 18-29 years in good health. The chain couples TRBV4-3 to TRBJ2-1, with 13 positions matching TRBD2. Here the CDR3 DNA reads TGCGCCAGCAGCCTTCGACTAGCGGGGGGATACAATGAGCAGTTCTTC. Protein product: CASSLRLAGGYNEQFF.